The 15 T cell receptor beta chains presented below share a single source sample, sequenced in a study of T cell changes during pregnancy in multiple sclerosis. Generated by immunoSEQ multiplex PCR, the TCRdb table keeps only in-frame clones and is missing some. Among about 72,000 clones listed, 91% were seen once. This sample comprised peripheral blood, obtained in the third trimester of pregnancy. These receptors came from a female donor in good health, enrolled as a control in a pregnancy study.

Here the CDR3 DNA reads TGTGCCAGCGGGGGGTTCGGGACAGGGGCCTATGGCTACACCTTC. Translation: CASGGFGTGAYGYTF. The chain joins TRBV6-5 to TRBJ1-2; TRBD1 matches 10 bases. V lost 8 bases and J lost 4; bases outside the gene matches: 10. Germline V gene data show CDR1 as MNHEY and CDR2 as SVGAGI. This CDR3 is 15 amino acids long.

The chain uses TRBV2 and TRBJ1-5; no clear D. With 3 bases removed from V and 1 base from J, the gap between germline ends came to 16 bases. CDR1 is SNHLY and CDR2 is FYNNEI in the germline V gene. CDR3 length equals 17 residues. The CDR3 DNA reads TGTGCCAGCAGTGAGGGAGGTAGGGTCGGAAGCAATCAGCCCCAGCATTTT. Its translation: CASSEGGRVGSNQPQHF.

The CDR3 bases are TGTGCCAGCAGTTGGATCCCGGACATCATGGATGGCTACACCTTC. Amino acid sequence: CASSWIPDIMDGYTF. V and J are TRBV6-6 and TRBJ1-2; a weak D match, TRBD1 (5 bases). This CDR3 has 15 residues. Germline V gene sequence: CDR1 MNHNY, CDR2 SVGAGI (reference sequence). V was cut by 4 bases and J by 6 bases, with 18 bases left in between.

With respect to this clone: A read error may be the cause here, since a much bigger clone is one base away. Written as DNA, the CDR3 is TGTGCCAGCAGTGACACTAGCGGGGGGGCCAATGAGCAGTTCTTC. As protein: CASSDTSGGANEQFF. The rearrangement links TRBV6-4 to TRBJ2-1; TRBD2 matches at 13 bases. After removal of 2 bases from V and 6 bases from J, the junction contained 1 base not matched to a gene. Germline-derived CDR1 and CDR2 are MRHNA and SNTAGT. This CDR3 has 15 residues.

This clone appeared once. The chain couples TRBV19 to TRBJ2-2; D possibly corresponds to TRBD1 (6 bases). Germline lookup yields CDR1 LNHDA and CDR2 SQIVND (reference sequence). This CDR3 has 14 residues. With 6 bases removed from V and 0 bases from J, the gap between germline ends came to 8 bases. CDR3 sequence: CASRGATNTGELFF. DNA for the CDR3: TGTGCCAGTAGGGGGGCCACGAACACCGGGGAGCTGTTTTTT.

This chain connects TRBV7-2 to TRBJ2-7; TRBD2 agrees at 7 bases. J lost 9 bases, V lost 5 bases, and 10 bases had no gene match. The CDR3 loop spans 13 amino acids. Germline-derived CDR1 and CDR2 are SGHTA and FQGNSA. The CDR3 nucleotides are TGTGCCAGCAGCATCCCGGGACTACGTGCGCAGTACTTC. It codes for CASSIPGLRAQYF. Full variable domain (outside the CDR3, taken from reference TRBV7-2 and TRBJ2-7): GAGVSQSPSNKVTEKGKDVELRCDPISGHTALYWYRQSLGQGLEFLIYFQGNSAPDKSGLPSDRFSAERTGGSVSTLTIQRTQQEDSAVYLCASSIPGLRAQYFGPGTRLTVT.

This chain joins TRBV5-4 and TRBJ1-5; the D is unclear. V shed 0 bases and J shed 3 bases, with 10 bases lying between them. The germline CDR1 and CDR2 sequences are SGHNT and YYREEE (reference sequence). The CDR3 contains 15 residues. DNA of the CDR3: TGTGCCAGCAGCTTGGACGCCGGGGACAATCAGCCCCAGCATTTT. Its protein product is CASSLDAGDNQPQHF.

This clone has a single count. The chain is built from TRBV4-3 and TRBJ2-7; 8 bases map to TRBD1. Per germline, CDR1 LGHNA and CDR2 YSLEER. V lost 2 bases and J lost 0; bases outside the gene matches: 9. The CDR3 is made up of 17 amino acids. The CDR3 here is CASSQTGQGWGSYEQYF. CDR3 DNA sequence: TGCGCCAGCAGCCAAACTGGACAGGGTTGGGGCTCCTACGAGCAGTACTTC.

V is TRBV7-2 and J is TRBJ1-6; D possibly corresponds to TRBD1 (6 bases). The CDR3 runs to 16 residues. Trimming left V 1 base short and J 7 bases short, with 14 bases between. Looked up from germline, CDR1 is SGHTA and CDR2 is FQGNSA. CDR3 sequence (DNA): TGTGCCAGCAGCTTAGAACAGGGCCTCACCAATTCACCCCTCCACTTT. Residues: CASSLEQGLTNSPLHF.

This sequence joins TRBV5-6 and TRBJ2-7; the D is unclear. This CDR3 spans 11 amino acids. V lost 3 bases and J lost 2, with 3 bases in between. The germline CDR1 and CDR2 sequences are SGHDT and YYEEEE. This CDR3 is CASSSAYEQYF. CDR3 sequence (DNA): TGTGCCAGCAGCTCAGCCTACGAGCAGTACTTC.

The chain is built from TRBV11-2 and TRBJ1-5, with a tentative D call TRBD1 (5 bases). The CDR3 contains 15 residues. Trimming removed 5 bases at V and 2 bases at J, with 13 bases between. The germline V gene encodes CDR1 SGHAT and CDR2 FQNNGV. CDR3 loop: CASSHDRSGNQPQHF. In nucleotides, the CDR3 is TGTGCCAGCAGCCATGACAGATCGGGCAATCAGCCCCAGCATTTT.

The chain links TRBV5-1 to TRBJ1-1; TRBD1 is a possible D gene (5 bases). V lost 0 bases and J lost 7, with 10 bases in between. The CDR3 is made up of 13 amino acids. Germline V lookup: CDR1 SGHRS, CDR2 YFSETQ. CDR3 DNA: TGCGCCAGCAGCTTGGACGCAGGGCTTGAAGCTTTCTTT. This codes for CASSLDAGLEAFF.

V is TRBV6-1 and J is TRBJ2-3, with D perhaps TRBD1 (6 bases). Germline-derived CDR1 and CDR2 are MNHNS and SASEGT. This CDR3 is 15 amino acids long. Trimming left V 5 bases short and J 2 bases short, with 14 bases between. This CDR3 is CASSLLGGVTDTQYF. DNA for the CDR3: TGTGCCAGCAGTTTGCTAGGGGGAGTCACAGATACGCAGTATTTT.

The chain couples TRBV18 to TRBJ1-1; the D is unclear. The germline gives CDR1 KGHSH, CDR2 LQKENI. With 3 bases removed from V and 1 base from J, the gap between germline ends came to 12 bases. The CDR3 covers 15 residues. Here the CDR3 DNA reads TGTGCCAGCTCACCGCTGCAACAGCCGAACACTGAAGCTTTCTTT. Encoded protein: CASSPLQQPNTEAFF.

The V and J genes are TRBV5-1 and TRBJ2-3, with TRBD2 identical over 8 bases. This CDR3 has 15 residues. Germline CDR1 and CDR2: SGHRS and YFSETQ. Trimming removed 5 bases from V and 2 bases from J; junction bases left unmatched: 7. The CDR3 region has the DNA TGCGCCAGCAGTCGTAGCGGGGTGGTCACAGATACGCAGTATTTT. This gives the protein CASSRSGVVTDTQYF.